The sequence of this T cell receptor (beta chain) was determined in a study of T cells in Graves' hyperthyroidism and ophthalmopathy. From RNA transcripts, TCR beta CDR3 regions were amplified. In the first-round RT-PCR of the TCR CDR3, the HTBI primer set was used. TCRdb re-called the multiplex PCR reads through MiXCR, storing one row per CDR3 protein. In the table there are about 260,000 distinct CDR3 sequences, about 16% of which are singletons. This clonotype was counted at least ten times. Germline-derived CDR1 and CDR2 are SGHRS and YFSETQ. V gave up 1 base and J gave up 6 bases; unmatched junction bases: 3. The length of the CDR3 is 15 residues.

The specimen was blood. The rearrangement uses TRBV5-1 and TRBJ2-2, with 10 bases lining up with TRBD1. The sequence was obtained from a young woman with Graves' ophthalmopathy. CDR3 residues: CASSLSGTGAGELFF. CDR3 DNA: TGCGCCAGCAGCTTGTCCGGGACAGGGGCCGGGGAGCTGTTTTTT. Full variable domain (outside the CDR3, taken from reference TRBV5-1 and TRBJ2-2): KAGVTQTPRYLIKTRGQQVTLSCSPISGHRSVSWYQQTPGQGLQFLFEYFSETQRNKGNFPGRFSGRQFSNSRSEMNVSTLELGDSALYLCASSLSGTGAGELFFGEGSRLTVL.